The T cell receptor beta chain under discussion was sequenced for a study of blood T cells in healthy people across ages. About the study: T cells yielded about one barcoded beta molecule per two cells through template switching.

Then a second PCR, running about 6 to 12 cycles, was carried out with a sample-barcoded 5' primer and a J-beta primer mix. Each cDNA molecule carried a tag from a template-switch adaptor that contained 12 random nucleotides. TCRdb re-analysed the 5' RACE reads in MiXCR, keeping a single row per CDR3 protein. The data contain about 780,000 distinct CDR3 sequences, roughly 46% of them seen just once; the ten biggest clones take up around a sixth. Between the trimmed V and J ends, which lost 7 bases and 10 bases, there was a span of 14 bases. Per germline, CDR1 SQVTM and CDR2 ANQGSEA. CDR3 size: 11 residues.

The chain has TRBV29-1 and TRBJ2-1; TRBD2 might be the D (5 bases). The TCR comes from a man older than 75 in good health. The sequenced sample was blood. Written as DNA, the CDR3 is TGCAGCGCCTCGGGGTCAGAGGAGCAGTTCTTC. This translates into CSASGSEEQFF.